The next 30 T cell receptor beta chains were all read from a single sample in a study of blood T cell repertoires in COVID-19. Profiling relied on immunoSEQ multiplex PCR, and the TCRdb table lists in-frame clones only, not all of them. This repertoire shows roughly 100,000 clones, about 85% found once; its top ten account for 4% to 5.5%. The material sequenced was peripheral blood. Source of these receptors: a woman between 45 and 65 years old with COVID-19, enrolled during active disease.

V is TRBV4-2 and J is TRBJ1-6, with D tentatively TRBD1 (5 bases). The CDR3 totals 16 residues. The germline gives CDR1 LGHNA, CDR2 YNFKEQ. V lost 6 bases and J 9 bases, leaving 21 bases between the germline ends. The CDR3 reads CASRHSSGGDASPLHF. The CDR3 DNA reads as TGTGCCAGCAGACATAGTTCCGGGGGAGACGCTTCACCCCTCCACTTT.

The V gene is TRBV6-5, the J gene TRBJ2-5; TRBD2 matches 9 bases. Looked up from germline, CDR1 is MNHEY and CDR2 is SVGAGI. The V gene end was trimmed by 6 bases and the J gene end by 3 bases; junction bases not matched to a gene: 5. This CDR3 contains 14 residues. The CDR3 region is CASRPLAGEETQYF. DNA of the CDR3: TGTGCCAGCAGGCCCTTAGCGGGGGAAGAGACCCAGTACTTC.

The chain is built from TRBV20-1 and TRBJ1-6, with a possible D match to TRBD1 (6 bases). This CDR3 comprises 15 residues. CDR1 is DFQATT and CDR2 is SNEGSKA in the germline V gene (reference sequence). The V gene lost 3 bases and the J gene lost 0 bases, with 9 bases spanning the gap. CDR3 DNA: TGCAGTGCTAGTCAGGGGAGCTCCTATAATTCACCCCTCCACTTT. This sequence encodes CSASQGSSYNSPLHF.

This chain links TRBV29-1 with TRBJ1-2, with TRBD1 as a possible D gene (6 bases). Germline lookup yields CDR1 SQVTM and CDR2 ANQGSEA. The CDR3 extends over 12 amino acids. Trimming took 6 bases from V and 3 from J, leaving 11 bases between them. Here the CDR3 reads CSVGEGDYGYTF. CDR3 DNA sequence: TGCAGCGTCGGGGAGGGGGACTATGGCTACACCTTC. Full variable domain (missing parts from reference TRBV29-1 and TRBJ1-2): SAVISQKPSRDICQRGTSLTIQCQVDSQVTMMFWYRQQPGQSLTLIATANQGSEATYESGFVIDKFPISRPNLTFSTLTVSNMSPEDSSIYLCSVGEGDYGYTFGSGTRLTVV.

The chain carries TRBV27 and TRBJ1-6; no clear D. Deletions cut 1 base from V and 4 bases from J, with 11 bases between. The CDR3 is made up of 16 amino acids. The V gene's germline CDR1 is MNHEY and CDR2 SMNVEV (reference sequence). The CDR3 region has the DNA TGTGCCAGCAGTTTATGGCGGGGAACTTATAATTCACCCCTCCACTTT. This encodes CASSLWRGTYNSPLHF.

This sequence joins TRBV19 and TRBJ2-6, with D perhaps matching TRBD2 (5 bases). Germline V gives CDR1 LNHDA, CDR2 SQIVND (reference sequence). Trimming shortened V by 2 bases and J by 0 bases, and 11 bases separated the two germline ends. The CDR3 runs 17 residues. The CDR3 DNA reads TGTGCCAGTAGTATAACTAGAAGAAACTCTGGGGCCAACGTCCTGACTTTC. Encoded protein: CASSITRRNSGANVLTF.

V and J are TRBV5-1 and TRBJ2-5; D is unresolved. This CDR3 has 15 amino acids. Looked up from germline, CDR1 is SGHRS and CDR2 is YFSETQ. Trimming removed 0 bases from V and 0 bases from J, with 9 bases in between. CDR3 protein: CASSLESKYQETQYF. The CDR3 bases are TGCGCCAGCAGCTTGGAAAGCAAGTACCAAGAGACCCAGTACTTC. Drawing the rest from reference TRBV5-1 and TRBJ2-5, the complete variable domain is KAGVTQTPRYLIKTRGQQVTLSCSPISGHRSVSWYQQTPGQGLQFLFEYFSETQRNKGNFPGRFSGRQFSNSRSEMNVSTLELGDSALYLCASSLESKYQETQYFGPGTRLLVL.

About this clone: An end of the junction does not agree with germline; a read error may underlie this. The rearrangement joins TRBV7-7 to TRBJ2-1; possibly TRBD1 for D (6 bases). Per germline, CDR1 SSHAT and CDR2 FNYEAQ (reference sequence). The CDR3 runs to 15 residues. Here the CDR3 DNA reads TGTGCTAGCAGCTATGGCGAACAGGGTCAGAATGAGCAGTTCTTC. It yields the protein CASSYGEQGQNEQFF.

This clone has ten or more counts. This chain links TRBV2 with TRBJ2-2; possibly TRBD1 for D (6 bases). The germline V and J ends were trimmed by 7 bases and 3 bases, with 6 bases remaining between them. Germline CDR1 is SNHLY and CDR2 is FYNNEI. The CDR3 spans 12 residues. Here the CDR3 reads CASTGDTGELFF. The DNA of the CDR3 is TGTGCCAGCACAGGGGACACCGGGGAGCTGTTTTTT.

The V gene is TRBV6-5, the J gene TRBJ1-5; 7 nucleotides line up with TRBD1. V lost 8 bases, J lost 4 bases, and 11 bases stayed unmatched. The CDR3 contains 15 residues. CDR1 and CDR2 (germline): MNHEY, SVGAGI. Written as DNA, the CDR3 is TGTGCCAGCGGATCGGGACAGAGACGAAATCAGCCCCAGCATTTT. Protein sequence: CASGSGQRRNQPQHF.

The chain has TRBV20-1 and TRBJ2-3; D is unclear. The CDR3 has 11 residues. The germline V and J ends were trimmed by 1 base and 8 bases, with 7 bases remaining between them. CDR1 is DFQATT and CDR2 is SNEGSKA in the germline V gene (reference sequence). In DNA, the CDR3 is TGCAGTGCTAGAGGCAGTATTACGCAGTATTTT. Its translation: CSARGSITQYF.

This chain connects TRBV14 to TRBJ1-1; 8 positions match TRBD1. The germline V gene encodes CDR1 SGHDN and CDR2 FVKESK. Losses at the gene ends were 5 bases for V and 4 bases for J; bases not matched to a gene: 6. This CDR3 contains 14 residues. CDR3 sequence (DNA): TGTGCCAGCAGCGACCGGGACAGGTTCACTGAAGCTTTCTTT. It is translated as CASSDRDRFTEAFF.

The rearrangement uses TRBV24-1 and TRBJ1-5, with D perhaps TRBD1 (6 bases). The CDR3 is 17 residues long. The germline CDR1 and CDR2 sequences are KGHDR and SFDVKD. Trimming removed 0 bases at V and 2 bases at J, with 13 bases between. DNA of the CDR3: TGTGCCACCAGTGATTTGTTATCCCCAGGGGGCAATCAGCCCCAGCATTTT. Its protein is CATSDLLSPGGNQPQHF.

This clone has just a few counts. The rearrangement joins TRBV7-2 to TRBJ2-2; D possibly corresponds to TRBD2 (6 bases). The ends were cut back, 2 bases at V and 5 bases at J, with 15 bases in the middle. The CDR3 contains 16 residues. Germline V gene lookup returns CDR1 SGHTA and CDR2 FQGNSA. CDR3 in amino acids: CASSLFGGKRTGELFF. The DNA for the CDR3 is TGTGCCAGCAGCTTATTTGGCGGGAAAAGGACCGGGGAGCTGTTTTTT.

The chain joins TRBV30 to TRBJ1-6; D is unresolved. V lost 2 bases to trimming and J lost 8 bases, with 16 bases between them. The CDR3 is 15 amino acids. Germline V lookup: CDR1 GTSNPN, CDR2 SVGIG (reference sequence). The DNA of the CDR3 is TGTGCCTGGAGTTCTGCCGCAGGAGGATATTCACCCCTCCACTTT. It translates to CAWSSAAGGYSPLHF.

This rearrangement joins TRBV4-1 to TRBJ1-6; TRBD1 might be the D (5 bases). The germline V and J ends were trimmed by 5 bases and 10 bases, with 15 bases remaining between them. This CDR3 is 14 amino acids long. Germline loops: CDR1 MGHRA, CDR2 YSYEKL. The CDR3 loop is CASSSPARGSPLHF. In DNA, the CDR3 is TGCGCCAGCAGCTCCCCTGCCCGGGGGTCACCCCTCCACTTT.

The chain links TRBV27 to TRBJ2-2; TRBD1 aligns across 9 bases. J gave up 5 bases and V 4 bases, and 8 bases lay outside the gene matches. This CDR3 contains 16 residues. Germline CDR1 is MNHEY and CDR2 is SMNVEV (reference sequence). CDR3 nucleotide sequence: TGTGCCAGCAGTTCCCCACAGGGGGCGCGTACCGGGGAGCTGTTTTTT. It translates to CASSSPQGARTGELFF.

A note on this clone: Other DNA sequences from this sample encode an identical CDR3 as well. CDR3 amino acids: CASRKDRSTEAFF. In DNA form, the CDR3 reads TGCGCCAGCAGGAAGGACAGATCCACTGAAGCTTTCTTT. The rearrangement links TRBV10-2 to TRBJ1-1, with a weak D call TRBD1 (6 bases). V lost 6 bases, J lost 4 bases, and 12 bases lay in between. Germline V gene data show CDR1 as WSHSY and CDR2 as SAAADI. The CDR3 runs 13 residues.

Only a few counts were recorded for this clone. This chain connects TRBV2 to TRBJ1-5; D call uncertain. The V end lost 2 bases, the J end lost 0 bases, and 5 bases lay between the germline ends. Germline assignment: CDR1 SNHLY and CDR2 FYNNEI. The length of the CDR3 is 14 residues. The CDR3 DNA follows: TGTGCCAGCAGTGAATACAGTAGCAATCAGCCCCAGCATTTT. This translates into CASSEYSSNQPQHF. The whole variable domain, remainder taken from reference TRBV2 and TRBJ1-5, is EPEVTQTPSHQVTQMGQEVILRCVPISNHLYFYWYRQILGQKVEFLVSFYNNEISEKSEIFDDQFSVERPDGSNFTLKIRSTKLEDSAMYFCASSEYSSNQPQHFGDGTRLSIL.

This chain links TRBV30 with TRBJ1-1; D uncertain. CDR1 is GTSNPN and CDR2 is SVGIG in the germline V gene (reference sequence). V lost 1 base and J 10 bases, leaving 10 bases between the germline ends. The CDR3 covers 11 residues. CDR3 sequence reads: CAWSALRGAFF. CDR3 DNA sequence: TGTGCCTGGAGTGCTCTTCGGGGAGCTTTCTTT.

The V and J genes are TRBV7-8 and TRBJ1-3; D gene ambiguous. Trimming took off 4 bases at V and 3 bases at J, with 13 bases between the two ends. Looked up from germline, CDR1 is SGHVS and CDR2 is FQNEAQ. The CDR3 is 15 amino acids. The CDR3 DNA follows: TGTGCCAGCAGCTCCAGAGACATGATTGGAAACACCATATATTTT. Encoded protein: CASSSRDMIGNTIYF.

The CDR3 sequence is CASRGGAKTQYF. The DNA for the CDR3 is TGTGCCAGCAGGGGCGGGGCGAAGACCCAGTACTTC. The rearrangement links TRBV6-5 to TRBJ2-5; D may be TRBD2 (6 bases). The V end was cut by 6 bases, the J end by 6 bases, with 11 bases between. CDR1 and CDR2 from the germline V gene are MNHEY and SVGAGI. The CDR3 consists of 12 residues.

The chain employs TRBV6-5 and TRBJ1-4; D is unresolved. The CDR3 has 11 amino acids. V was clipped by 11 bases and J by 8 bases, with 12 bases between them. Per germline, CDR1 MNHEY and CDR2 SVGAGI. The CDR3, as DNA: TGTGCCGCAGTCTCGGGGGAAAAACTGTTTTTT. It codes for CAAVSGEKLFF.

The chain uses TRBV12-3 or TRBV12-4 and TRBJ2-3, with no clear D. Trimming removed 3 bases at V and 2 bases at J, with 6 bases between. There are 13 residues in the CDR3. The CDR3 bases are TGTGCCAGCAGTTTCCTAAACACAGATACGCAGTATTTT. Amino acids: CASSFLNTDTQYF.

The chain links TRBV3-1 (or the pseudogene TRBV3-2) to TRBJ1-2; D gene ambiguous. CDR3 size: 15 residues. Germline CDR1 is LGHDT and CDR2 is YNNKEL (reference sequence). The ends were cut back, 0 bases at V and 6 bases at J, with 14 bases in the middle. The CDR3 loop reads CASSQDRSGRDGYTF. The DNA of the CDR3 is TGTGCCAGCAGCCAAGATCGGAGCGGCAGAGATGGCTACACCTTC.

The chain combines TRBV6-5 with TRBJ1-3, with D perhaps matching TRBD1 (6 bases). The CDR3 is 14 amino acids. Germline assignment: CDR1 MNHEY and CDR2 SVGAGI. The V end lost 6 bases, the J end lost 2 bases, and 11 bases lay between the germline ends. The CDR3 loop is CASSRSGAGNTIYF. The CDR3 nucleotides are TGTGCCAGCAGCAGATCAGGGGCTGGAAACACCATATATTTT.

The V and J genes are TRBV5-1 and TRBJ2-3, with TRBD2 identical over 9 bases. The length of the CDR3 is 16 residues. Unmatched junction bases numbered 2, after V lost 0 bases and J lost 0 bases. CDR1 SGHRS and CDR2 YFSETQ come from the germline V gene. In DNA form, the CDR3 reads TGCGCCAGCAGCTTGGGAGGACTAGCGAGCACAGATACGCAGTATTTT. This encodes CASSLGGLASTDTQYF.

This clone was seen a handful of times. The rearrangement joins TRBV5-3 to TRBJ1-2, with 11 bases matching TRBD1. TRBV5-3 is designated an ORF whose function remains uncertain. V shed 4 bases and J 6 bases; nucleotides not matched to a gene: 2. The CDR3 has 13 amino acids. The CDR3: CARSKGQGDGYTF. DNA for the CDR3: TGTGCCAGAAGCAAGGGACAGGGGGATGGCTACACCTTC.

J is TRBJ1-5 and V is TRBV5-1; D possibly corresponds to TRBD1 (5 bases). CDR1 SGHRS and CDR2 YFSETQ come from the germline V gene. The CDR3 totals 13 residues. The V end lost 1 base, the J end lost 6 bases, and 8 bases lay between the germline ends. DNA for the CDR3: TGCGCCAGCAGCTTGACAGGACCTCAGCCCCAGCATTTT. It specifies CASSLTGPQPQHF.

The genes are TRBV2 and TRBJ2-3, with no clear D. V was clipped by 1 base and J by 5 bases, with 4 bases between them. Germline values: CDR1 SNHLY, CDR2 FYNNEI. The CDR3 consists of 12 residues. CDR3 coding DNA: TGTGCCAGCAGTGAAGTCATAGATACGCAGTATTTT. Translation: CASSEVIDTQYF.